These T cell receptor beta chains were read from a single sample in a study of T cell responses to AZD1222 COVID-19 vaccine. The repertoire was sequenced with immunoSEQ multiplex PCR; TCRdb's copy has only in-frame clones and lacks some. The data contain more than 95,000 clones, around 87% of them singletons. The starting material was peripheral blood, obtained on day 0 of AZD1222 vaccination. The source of these receptors is an adult in good health. Both conserved end residues are part of each CDR3. The order of the fields is D gene, clone size, J gene, V gene, CDR3 DNA, CDR3 protein. A D gene is named only where the DNA matches it firmly. Expanded clones get a size class; other rows say once, few or many, or leave the size out.

TRBD2 | NA | TRBJ2-7 | TRBV6-1 | TGTGCCAGCGGTGAAGCGGGGGGGGACGGCGAGCAGTACTTC | CASGEAGGDGEQYF
TRBD1 | NA | TRBJ1-1 | TRBV7-8 | TGTGCCAGCAGTCCCGGGACAGGGGCTCCGAACACTGAAGCTTTCTTT | CASSPGTGAPNTEAFF
NA | NA | TRBJ1-1 | TRBV6-6 | TGTGCCAGCAGTTCACTGGACAGTGAAGCTTTCTTT | CASSSLDSEAFF
NA | NA | TRBJ1-1 | TRBV30 | TGTGCCTGGAGTGACGGGGACACTGAAGCTTTCTTT | CAWSDGDTEAFF
TRBD1 | many | TRBJ1-4 | TRBV7-2 | TGTGCCAGCAGCTTACAGGTGACAGGGAACGAAAAACTGTTTTTT | CASSLQVTGNEKLFF
TRBD1 | NA | TRBJ2-1 | TRBV25-1 | TGTGCCAGCAGTGGGACAGGGGAACTTGGTAATGAGCAGTTCTTC | CASSGTGELGNEQFF
NA | few | TRBJ2-6 | TRBV9 | TGTGCCAGCAGCGTCGGGGGGGCCAACGTCCTGACTTTC | CASSVGGANVLTF
NA | NA | TRBJ1-6 | TRBV21-1 | TGTGCCAGCAGCAAAGGGTGGAGCTCCTATAATTCACCCCTCCACTTT | CASSKGWSSYNSPLHF
NA | NA | TRBJ2-3 | TRBV7-2 | TGTGCCAGCAGCTTCTCGACCACTAGCACAGATACGCAGTATTTT | CASSFSTTSTDTQYF
TRBD2 | NA | TRBJ2-7 | TRBV16 | TGTGCCAGCAGCCGACTAGCGGAGGTAACCTACGAGCAGTACTTC | CASSRLAEVTYEQYF
NA | NA | TRBJ1-1 | TRBV11-2 | TGTGCCAGCAGCTTTTGGGGGGCCACTGAAGCTTTCTTT | CASSFWGATEAFF
NA | NA | TRBJ2-2 | TRBV2 | TGTGCCAGCAGTTCCACAGGGTTTGCCGGGGAGCTGTTTTTT | CASSSTGFAGELFF
NA | NA | TRBJ2-1 | TRBV19 | TGTGCCAGTACCCAGGGAGGACAGACGTACAATGAGCAGTTCTTC | CASTQGGQTYNEQFF
NA | NA | TRBJ2-2 | TRBV7-8 | TGTGCCAGCAGCTTAGACAGGGTAACCGGGGAGCTGTTTTTT | CASSLDRVTGELFF
NA | few | TRBJ2-7 | TRBV29-1 | TGCAGCGTTGTCGGCAGGGGCTCCTACGAGCAGTACTTC | CSVVGRGSYEQYF
TRBD2 | once | TRBJ2-7 | TRBV3-1/TRBV3-2 | TGTGCCAGCAGTTCTCTAGCGGGGGGGATCGAGCAGTACTTC | CASSSLAGGIEQYF
TRBD1 | few | TRBJ1-1 | TRBV28 | TGTGCCAGCGGGACAGTACTTCCGAACACTGAAGCTTTCTTT | CASGTVLPNTEAFF
NA | NA | TRBJ1-5 | TRBV19 | TGTGCCAGTATCGGGGGGCAGGGGAAGCAGCCCCAGCATTTT | CASIGGQGKQPQHF
NA | NA | TRBJ1-1 | TRBV4-1 | TGCGCCAGCAGCAGGGAGGGCAGCACTGAAGCTTTCTTT | CASSREGSTEAFF
NA | NA | TRBJ1-5 | TRBV29-1 | TGCAGCGCGGCTCCAGGGCCTAATCAGCCCCAGCATTTT | CSAAPGPNQPQHF
NA | NA | TRBJ1-6 | TRBV15 | TGTGCCACCAGCCCGCGACATCGGAGTCCCCTCCACTTT | CATSPRHRSPLHF
NA | NA | TRBJ1-5 | TRBV6-2/TRBV6-3 | TGTGCCAGCAGTTTCGGGGGGTATAATCAGCCCCAGCATTTT | CASSFGGYNQPQHF
TRBD2 | NA | TRBJ2-3 | TRBV18 | TGTGCCAGCTCACCACTCACTAGCGGGGGGCACACAGATACGCAGTATTTT | CASSPLTSGGHTDTQYF
NA | NA | TRBJ2-3 | TRBV10-3 | TGTGCCATCAGTGAGTCGTTAGCGGGCACAGATACGCAGTATTTT | CAISESLAGTDTQYF
NA | NA | TRBJ1-4 | TRBV29-1 | TGCAGCGCCCTGACAGCTACTAATGAAAAACTGTTTTTT | CSALTATNEKLFF
NA | once | TRBJ1-4 | TRBV7-9 | TGTGCCAGCAGCTTCGGACGGGCCAGCACGGGGGAAAAACTGTTTTTT | CASSFGRASTGEKLFF
NA | NA | TRBJ2-3 | TRBV7-3 | TGTGCCAGCAGCGCCGGACTTTACGATACGCAGTATTTT | CASSAGLYDTQYF
TRBD2 | NA | TRBJ2-7 | TRBV6-5 | TGTGCCAGCAGTTACTGGGGACTAGTGATGTACGAGCAGTACTTC | CASSYWGLVMYEQYF
TRBD1 | NA | TRBJ2-5 | TRBV10-2 | TGCGCCAGCAGAACCGGGACAGGGGCGGGGGAGACCCAGTACTTC | CASRTGTGAGETQYF
TRBD1 | few | TRBJ1-1 | TRBV2 | TGTGCCAGCAGTCGGGACAGGGCAAACACTGAAGCTTTCTTT | CASSRDRANTEAFF
NA | NA | TRBJ2-2 | TRBV7-2 | TGTGCCAGCAGCTTATCAGCGGAAGGGGAGCTGTTTTTT | CASSLSAEGELFF
NA | NA | TRBJ1-5 | TRBV5-1 | TGCGCCAGCAGTCATGATAGCAATCAGCCCCAGCATTTT | CASSHDSNQPQHF
TRBD1 | NA | TRBJ2-7 | TRBV5-1 | TGCGCCAGCAGCTTGGGCGGACAGGGCCCCTACGAGCAGTACTTC | CASSLGGQGPYEQYF
NA | NA | TRBJ1-1 | TRBV3-1/TRBV3-2 | TGTGCCAGCAGCCAAGATCCCAGGGGAGACACTGAAGCTTTCTTT | CASSQDPRGDTEAFF
NA | NA | TRBJ1-4 | TRBV6-1 | TGTGCCAGCAGTGAAGCAATAGGGCCAACTAATGAAAAACTGTTTTTT | CASSEAIGPTNEKLFF
NA | NA | TRBJ2-7 | TRBV30 | TGTGCCTGGCCTCAGGGGTCCCACGAGCAGTACTTC | CAWPQGSHEQYF
NA | NA | TRBJ2-3 | TRBV9 | TGTGCCAGCAGCGTTTCCATCGGGGGCACAGATACGCAGTATTTT | CASSVSIGGTDTQYF
NA | NA | TRBJ1-5 | TRBV11-2 | TGTGCCAGCAGCTCGGTGGTAGGGACGAAGGGACAGCCCCAGCATTTT | CASSSVVGTKGQPQHF
NA | NA | TRBJ1-2 | TRBV5-1 | TGCGCCAGCAGCTTGCAGGGCGACTATGGCTACACCTTC | CASSLQGDYGYTF
NA | NA | TRBJ2-1 | TRBV5-1 | TGCGCCAGCAGCTTGGGGGGTTTGTACTACAATGAGCAGTTCTTC | CASSLGGLYYNEQFF
NA | NA | TRBJ1-1 | TRBV28 | TGTGCCAGCAGTCCCATCCGGGCCGCTCCCGAAGCTTTCTTT | CASSPIRAAPEAFF
NA | NA | TRBJ2-3 | TRBV13 | TGTGCCAGCAGCTTAGGCCATGTAGGAGATACGCAGTATTTT | CASSLGHVGDTQYF
NA | NA | TRBJ2-1 | TRBV23-1 | TGCGCCAGCAGTCCCCGCCTCAGGGTCTGGGGGGAGCAGTTCTTC | CASSPRLRVWGEQFF
NA | NA | TRBJ2-2 | TRBV6-2/TRBV6-3 | TGTGCCAGCAGTAGGCCCTACACCGGGGAGCTGTTTTTT | CASSRPYTGELFF
NA | NA | TRBJ2-7 | TRBV30 | TGTGCCTGCCCTAAGTGGGGACCCGGGGAAGGCTACGAGCAGTACTTC | CACPKWGPGEGYEQYF
NA | NA | TRBJ1-2 | TRBV5-1 | TGCGCCAGCAGGACAGGCCCTGACGCCGCCGGTGATGGCTACACCTTC | CASRTGPDAAGDGYTF
NA | NA | TRBJ1-5 | TRBV10-3 | TGTGCCATCAGTGGGACTGACAGGCACGGTCAGCCCCAGCATTTT | CAISGTDRHGQPQHF
NA | NA | TRBJ2-7 | TRBV19 | TGTGCCAGTAGTATAGATCGAGGATACGAGCAGTACTTC | CASSIDRGYEQYF
TRBD1 | NA | TRBJ2-7 | TRBV29-1 | TGCAGCGTTCGTGATGGGACAGGCTCCTACGAGCAGTACTTC | CSVRDGTGSYEQYF
TRBD2 | NA | TRBJ2-5 | TRBV7-8 | TGTGCCAGCAGTCCTCCCGGGACTAGCCTTCAAGAGACCCAGTACTTC | CASSPPGTSLQETQYF